The present TCR beta chain was sequenced within a study of CD8+ T cells in alopecia areata. Extraction and reverse transcription of RNA yielded cDNA as the sequencing template. Profiling relied on immunoSEQ multiplex PCR, and the TCRdb table lists in-frame clones only, not all of them. Counted here are approximately 300,000 clones, roughly 60% occurring once; the ten biggest clones make up less than 2%. CDR1 is PRHDT and CDR2 is FYEKMQ in the germline V gene (reference sequence). Between the trimmed V and J ends, which lost 5 bases and 2 bases, there was a span of 15 bases. The CDR3 loop spans 15 amino acids. As to treatment: oral pan-JAK inhibitor, 5-10 mg twice daily.

The receptor was derived from a human donor with alopecia areata. The sequences come from CD4+ T cells sorted from blood, collected at week 24, from a patient treated with tofacitinib. The J gene is TRBJ2-5, the V gene TRBV13, with a tentative D call TRBD1 (6 bases). For the CDR3, the DNA is TGTGCCAGCAGCACTCGACAGGAGATACAAGAGACCCAGTACTTC. Residues: CASSTRQEIQETQYF.